Given below is one T cell receptor beta chain in context. What it binds is unknown. Sequencing used immunoSEQ multiplex PCR; TCRdb keeps in-frame clones, though not all of them. The repertoire has about 140,000 clones, about 90% of them found once; the top ten carry around 6.9%. The CDR3 spans 14 residues. Per germline, CDR1 SGHAT and CDR2 FQNNGV. J gave up 10 bases and V 3 bases, and 8 bases lay outside the gene matches. The data originate from a study of T cell responses to AZD1222 COVID-19 vaccine. Points from the study as a whole: Reports indicate that nearly half of spike-specific TCRs are directed at unmutated variant regions. It should be noted that donors were predominantly white British and more often female, and clonal diversity was possibly underestimated. Spike-specific TCR breadth rose after two AZD1222 doses, and depth rose as well. It was only after the peak T cell response that any repertoires were sampled.

The sequenced sample was peripheral blood, obtained 28 days after the second dose of the MenACWY control vaccine. This clonotype originated in an adult who received the MenACWY meningococcal vaccine as a control. The V and J genes are TRBV11-2 and TRBJ2-1, with 8 positions matching TRBD2. The CDR3 loop reads CASSLSSGRSEQFF. As DNA, the CDR3 is TGTGCCAGCAGCTTGTCTAGCGGGCGGTCGGAGCAGTTCTTC.